The rows below give T cell receptor beta chains drawn from one sample of a study of CD8+CD57+ T cells in acquired aplastic anemia. Each CDR3 protein is one row after TCRdb ran MiXCR on the reads. This table holds over 150,000 distinct CDR3 sequences, around 48% found once. The material sequenced was sorted CD4+, CD8+, or CD8+CD57+ T cells (not recorded which) from PBMCs. Receptors were obtained from a human donor with aplastic anemia. The CDR3 runs from the conserved cysteine through the conserved F or W.

j_gene: TRBJ1-6; v_gene: TRBV20-1; CDR3aa: CSAGQGSPLHF
j_gene: TRBJ2-7; v_gene: TRBV11-1; CDR3aa: CASSLQGFAYEQYF
j_gene: TRBJ1-2; v_gene: TRBV3-1; CDR3aa: CASSEGLNRDYGYTF
j_gene: TRBJ1-2; v_gene: TRBV5-8; CDR3aa: CASSFEALTGYGYTF
j_gene: TRBJ1-3; v_gene: TRBV5-5; CDR3aa: CASSGQADSGNTIYF
j_gene: TRBJ1-1; v_gene: TRBV11-1; CDR3aa: CASSLAGTLTEAFF
j_gene: TRBJ2-1; v_gene: TRBV11-2; CDR3aa: CASSPVSGAVFYNEQFF
j_gene: TRBJ2-1; v_gene: TRBV7-6; CDR3aa: CASSLGRDLGNEQFF
j_gene: TRBJ1-5; v_gene: TRBV29-1; CDR3aa: CSVGTGHNQPQHF
j_gene: TRBJ1-1; v_gene: TRBV9; CDR3aa: CASSVATEASAEAFF
j_gene: TRBJ2-2; v_gene: TRBV19; CDR3aa: CASSIWQGNTGELFF
j_gene: TRBJ2-3; v_gene: TRBV10-3; CDR3aa: CAISEAQVRGTQYF
j_gene: TRBJ2-7; v_gene: TRBV10-3; CDR3aa: CAISGGDSGNLYEQYF
j_gene: TRBJ2-2; v_gene: TRBV9; CDR3aa: CASSQDTTSSNTGELFF
j_gene: TRBJ1-2; v_gene: TRBV6-5; CDR3aa: CASSYRTGKGYTF
j_gene: TRBJ1-3; v_gene: TRBV29-1; CDR3aa: CSVPWGNTIYF